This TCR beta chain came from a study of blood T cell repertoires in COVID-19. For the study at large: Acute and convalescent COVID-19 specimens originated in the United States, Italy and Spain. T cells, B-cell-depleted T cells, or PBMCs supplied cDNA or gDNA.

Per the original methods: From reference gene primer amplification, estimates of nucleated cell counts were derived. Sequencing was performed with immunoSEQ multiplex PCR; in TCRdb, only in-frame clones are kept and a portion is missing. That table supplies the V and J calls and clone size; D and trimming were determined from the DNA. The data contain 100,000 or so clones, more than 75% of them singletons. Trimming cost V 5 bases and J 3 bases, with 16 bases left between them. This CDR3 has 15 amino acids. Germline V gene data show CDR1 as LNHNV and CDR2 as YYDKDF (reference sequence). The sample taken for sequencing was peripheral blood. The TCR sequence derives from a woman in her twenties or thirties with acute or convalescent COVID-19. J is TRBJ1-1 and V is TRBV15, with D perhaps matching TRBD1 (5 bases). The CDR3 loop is CATSASRAADTEAFF. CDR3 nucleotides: TGTGCCACCAGCGCAAGCAGGGCGGCGGACACTGAAGCTTTCTTT.